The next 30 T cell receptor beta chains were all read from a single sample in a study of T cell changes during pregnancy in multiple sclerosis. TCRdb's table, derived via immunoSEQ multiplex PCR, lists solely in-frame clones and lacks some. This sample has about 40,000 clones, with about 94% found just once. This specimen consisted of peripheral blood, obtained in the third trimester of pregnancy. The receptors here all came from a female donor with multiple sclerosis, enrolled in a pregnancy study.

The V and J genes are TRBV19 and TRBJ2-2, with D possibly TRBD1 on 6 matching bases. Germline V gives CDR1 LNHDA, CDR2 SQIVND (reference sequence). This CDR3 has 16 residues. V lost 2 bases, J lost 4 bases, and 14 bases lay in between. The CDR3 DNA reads TGTGCCAGTAGTATAACCCCAGGGGCAGGCACCGGGGAGCTGTTTTTT. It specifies CASSITPGAGTGELFF.

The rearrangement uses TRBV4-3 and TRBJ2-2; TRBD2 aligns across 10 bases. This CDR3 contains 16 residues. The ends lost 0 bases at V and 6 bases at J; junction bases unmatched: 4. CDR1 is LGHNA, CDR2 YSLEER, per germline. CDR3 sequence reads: CASSQEPSGGAGELFF. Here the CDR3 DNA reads TGCGCCAGCAGCCAAGAGCCTAGCGGGGGAGCCGGGGAGCTGTTTTTT.

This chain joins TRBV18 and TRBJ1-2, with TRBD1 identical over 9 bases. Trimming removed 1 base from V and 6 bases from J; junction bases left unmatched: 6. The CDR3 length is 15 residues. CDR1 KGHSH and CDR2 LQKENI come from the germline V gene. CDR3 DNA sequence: TGTGCCAGCTCACCACTATCGGGACAGGGCAATGGCTACACCTTC. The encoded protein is CASSPLSGQGNGYTF.

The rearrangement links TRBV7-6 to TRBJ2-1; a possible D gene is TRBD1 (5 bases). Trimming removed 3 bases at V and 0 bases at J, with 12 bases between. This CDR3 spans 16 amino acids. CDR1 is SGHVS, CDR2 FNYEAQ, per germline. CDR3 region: CASSFLVGASYNEQFF. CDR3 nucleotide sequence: TGTGCCAGCAGCTTCCTGGTTGGGGCCTCCTACAATGAGCAGTTCTTC.

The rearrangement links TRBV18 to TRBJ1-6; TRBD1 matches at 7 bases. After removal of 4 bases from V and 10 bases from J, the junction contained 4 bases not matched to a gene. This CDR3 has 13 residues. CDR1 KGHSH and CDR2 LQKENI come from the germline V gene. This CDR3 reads CASSRQGESPLHF. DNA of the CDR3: TGTGCCAGCTCACGACAGGGAGAGTCACCCCTCCACTTT.

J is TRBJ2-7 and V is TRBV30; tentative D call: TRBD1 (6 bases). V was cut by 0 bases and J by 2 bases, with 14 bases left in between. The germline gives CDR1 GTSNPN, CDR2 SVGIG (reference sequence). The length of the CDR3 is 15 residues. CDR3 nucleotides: TGTGCCTGGAGTGTACAACCACAGGGAGCCTACGAGCAGTACTTC. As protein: CAWSVQPQGAYEQYF.

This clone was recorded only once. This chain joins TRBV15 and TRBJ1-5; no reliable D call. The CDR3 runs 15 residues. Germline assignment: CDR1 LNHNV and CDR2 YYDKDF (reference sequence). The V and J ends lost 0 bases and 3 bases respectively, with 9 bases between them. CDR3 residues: CATSRDVLPNQPQHF. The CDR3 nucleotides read TGTGCCACCAGCAGAGATGTCCTCCCCAATCAGCCCCAGCATTTT.

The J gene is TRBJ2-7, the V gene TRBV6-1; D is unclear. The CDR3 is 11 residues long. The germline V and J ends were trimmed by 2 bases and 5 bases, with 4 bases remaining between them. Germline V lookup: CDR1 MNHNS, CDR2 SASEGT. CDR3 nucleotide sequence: TGTGCCAGCAGTGAATTAAACGAGCAGTACTTC. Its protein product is CASSELNEQYF.

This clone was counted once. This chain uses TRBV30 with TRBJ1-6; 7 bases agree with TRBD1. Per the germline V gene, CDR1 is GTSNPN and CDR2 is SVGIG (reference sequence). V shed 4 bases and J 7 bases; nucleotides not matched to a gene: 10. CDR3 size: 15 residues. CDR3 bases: TGTGCCTGGACTCGACTAGGGGGCTCAAATTCACCCCTCCACTTT. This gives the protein CAWTRLGGSNSPLHF.

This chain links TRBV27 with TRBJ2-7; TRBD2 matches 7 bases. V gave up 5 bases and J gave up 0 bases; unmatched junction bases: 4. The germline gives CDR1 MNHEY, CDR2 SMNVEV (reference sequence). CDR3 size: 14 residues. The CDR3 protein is CASSRGLDSYEQYF. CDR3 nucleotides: TGTGCCAGCAGTAGAGGACTAGACTCCTACGAGCAGTACTTC.

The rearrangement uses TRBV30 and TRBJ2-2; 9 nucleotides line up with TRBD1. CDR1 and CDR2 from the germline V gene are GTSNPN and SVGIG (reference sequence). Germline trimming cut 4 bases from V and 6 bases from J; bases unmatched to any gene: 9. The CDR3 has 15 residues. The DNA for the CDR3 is TGTGCCTGGAAGGGTACAGGGGGCGCGGCCGGGGAGCTGTTTTTT. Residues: CAWKGTGGAAGELFF.

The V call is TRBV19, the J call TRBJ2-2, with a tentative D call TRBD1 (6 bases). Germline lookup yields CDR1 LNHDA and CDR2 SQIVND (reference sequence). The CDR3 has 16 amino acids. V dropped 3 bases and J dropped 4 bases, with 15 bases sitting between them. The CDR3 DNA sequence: TGTGCCAGTAGTATTACAGGGAAATTCGGCACCGGGGAGCTGTTTTTT. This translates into CASSITGKFGTGELFF.

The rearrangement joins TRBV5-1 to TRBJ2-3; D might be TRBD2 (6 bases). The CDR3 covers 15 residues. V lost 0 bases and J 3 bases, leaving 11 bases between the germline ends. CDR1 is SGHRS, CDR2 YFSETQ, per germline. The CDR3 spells CASSLVGGGTDTQYF. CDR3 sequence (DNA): TGCGCCAGCAGCTTGGTGGGGGGTGGTACAGATACGCAGTATTTT.

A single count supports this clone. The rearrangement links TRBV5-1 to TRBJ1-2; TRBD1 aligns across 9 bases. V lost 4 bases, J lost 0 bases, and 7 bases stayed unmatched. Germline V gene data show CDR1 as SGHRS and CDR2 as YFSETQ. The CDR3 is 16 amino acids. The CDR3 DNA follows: TGCGCCAGCAGCGGAGGGACAGGGCTGACTAACTATGGCTACACCTTC. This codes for CASSGGTGLTNYGYTF.

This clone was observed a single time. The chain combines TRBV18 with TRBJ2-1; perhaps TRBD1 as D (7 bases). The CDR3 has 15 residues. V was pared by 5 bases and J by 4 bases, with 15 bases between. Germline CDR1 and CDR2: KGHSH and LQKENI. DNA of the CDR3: TGTGCCAGCTCAGAACAGGGGAGCGGGTACAATGAGCAGTTCTTC. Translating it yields CASSEQGSGYNEQFF. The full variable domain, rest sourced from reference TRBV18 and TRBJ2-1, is NAGVMQNPRHLVRRRGQEARLRCSPMKGHSHVYWYRQLPEEGLKFMVYLQKENIIDESGMPKERFSAEFPKEGPSILRIQQVVRGDSAAYFCASSEQGSGYNEQFFGPGTRLTVL.

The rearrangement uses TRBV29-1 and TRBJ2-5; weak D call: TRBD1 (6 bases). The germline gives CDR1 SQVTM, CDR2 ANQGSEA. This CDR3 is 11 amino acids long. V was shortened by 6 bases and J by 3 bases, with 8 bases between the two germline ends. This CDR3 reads CSVDREETQYF. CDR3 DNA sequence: TGCAGCGTGGACAGAGAAGAGACCCAGTACTTC.

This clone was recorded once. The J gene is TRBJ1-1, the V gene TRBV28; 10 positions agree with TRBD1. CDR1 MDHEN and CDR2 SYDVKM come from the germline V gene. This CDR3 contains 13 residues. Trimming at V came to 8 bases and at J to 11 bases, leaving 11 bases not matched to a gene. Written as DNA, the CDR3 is TGTGCCAGCTTTCTCCGGGACAGGGGTAAGGCTTTCTTT. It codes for CASFLRDRGKAFF.

The CDR3 protein is CAISALAGASTDTQYF. CDR3 DNA sequence: TGTGCCATCAGTGCCCTAGCGGGAGCCTCCACAGATACGCAGTATTTT. This rearrangement joins TRBV10-3 to TRBJ2-3, with TRBD2 matching over 10 bases. In germline, CDR1 is ENHRY, CDR2 SYGVKD. V lost 4 bases and J lost 2; bases outside the gene matches: 6. This CDR3 has 16 residues.

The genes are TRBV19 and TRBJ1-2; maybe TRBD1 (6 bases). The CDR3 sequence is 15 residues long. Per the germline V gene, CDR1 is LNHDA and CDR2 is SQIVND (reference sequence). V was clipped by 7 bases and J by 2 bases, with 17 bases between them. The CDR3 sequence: CASTPDRQLNYGYTF. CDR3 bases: TGTGCCAGTACTCCGGACAGACAGCTAAACTATGGCTACACCTTC.

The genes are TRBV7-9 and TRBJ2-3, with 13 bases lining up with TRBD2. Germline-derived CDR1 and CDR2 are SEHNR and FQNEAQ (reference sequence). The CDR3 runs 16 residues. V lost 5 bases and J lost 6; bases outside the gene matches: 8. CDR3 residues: CASSRGLAGAWDTQYF. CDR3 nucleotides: TGTGCCAGCAGCCGTGGACTAGCGGGGGCATGGGATACGCAGTATTTT.

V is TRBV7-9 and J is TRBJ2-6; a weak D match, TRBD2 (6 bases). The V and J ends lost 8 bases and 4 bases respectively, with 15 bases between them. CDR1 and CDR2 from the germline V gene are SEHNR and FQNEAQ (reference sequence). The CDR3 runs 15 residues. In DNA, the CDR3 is TGTGCCAGCTGGGACTTGCTTAGAGGGGCCAACGTCCTGACTTTC. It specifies CASWDLLRGANVLTF.

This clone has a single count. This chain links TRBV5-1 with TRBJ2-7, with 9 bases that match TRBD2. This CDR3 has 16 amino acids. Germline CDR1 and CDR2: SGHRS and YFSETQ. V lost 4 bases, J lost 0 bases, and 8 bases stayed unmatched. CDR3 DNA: TGCGCCAGCAGCCTGGCGGGGGGGTTGGCCTCCTACGAGCAGTACTTC. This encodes CASSLAGGLASYEQYF.

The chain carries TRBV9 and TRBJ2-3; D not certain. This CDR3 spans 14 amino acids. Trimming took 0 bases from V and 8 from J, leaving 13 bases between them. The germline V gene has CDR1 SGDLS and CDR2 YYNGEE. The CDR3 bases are TGTGCCAGCAGCGTAGGGGTCGCTAGTGGTACGCAGTATTTT. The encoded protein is CASSVGVASGTQYF.

The CDR3 region has the DNA TGTGCCACCAGCAGAGTCCAGACAGGGTCCTATGGCTACACCTTC. Encoded protein: CATSRVQTGSYGYTF. The rearrangement joins TRBV15 to TRBJ1-2; 7 bases are a match to TRBD1. J was trimmed by 4 bases and V by 1 base; bases with no gene match: 6. The CDR3 length is 15 residues. Germline CDR1 LNHNV, CDR2 YYDKDF (reference sequence).

The CDR3 protein is CASSPMGGPYNEQFF. The CDR3 DNA reads as TGTGCCAGCAGCCCGATGGGGGGGCCCTACAATGAGCAGTTCTTC. The genes are TRBV6-4 and TRBJ2-1; a weak D match, TRBD2 (7 bases). The germline V and J ends were trimmed by 6 bases and 2 bases, with 14 bases remaining between them. Germline V gene sequence: CDR1 MRHNA, CDR2 SNTAGT. The CDR3 spans 15 residues.

The CDR3 spells CASSLDRTEAFF. In DNA, the CDR3 is TGTGCCAGCAGCTTGGACAGAACTGAAGCTTTCTTT. The chain is built from TRBV7-9 and TRBJ1-1, with D maybe TRBD1 (6 bases). Deletions cut 3 bases from V and 5 bases from J, with 7 bases between. CDR3 length: 12 amino acids. CDR1 and CDR2 (germline): SEHNR, FQNEAQ (reference sequence).

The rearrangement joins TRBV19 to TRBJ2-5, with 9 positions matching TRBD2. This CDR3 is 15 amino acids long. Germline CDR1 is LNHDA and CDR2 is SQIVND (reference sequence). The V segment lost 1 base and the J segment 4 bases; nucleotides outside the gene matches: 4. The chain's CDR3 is CASSIGVAGVETQYF. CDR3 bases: TGTGCCAGTAGTATAGGGGTAGCGGGAGTAGAGACCCAGTACTTC.

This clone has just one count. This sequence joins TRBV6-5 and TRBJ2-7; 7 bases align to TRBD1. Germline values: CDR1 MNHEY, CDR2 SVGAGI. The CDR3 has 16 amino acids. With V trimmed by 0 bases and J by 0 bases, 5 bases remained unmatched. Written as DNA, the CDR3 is TGTGCCAGCAGTTACTCGAAGGGGGACAGCTCCTACGAGCAGTACTTC. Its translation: CASSYSKGDSSYEQYF.

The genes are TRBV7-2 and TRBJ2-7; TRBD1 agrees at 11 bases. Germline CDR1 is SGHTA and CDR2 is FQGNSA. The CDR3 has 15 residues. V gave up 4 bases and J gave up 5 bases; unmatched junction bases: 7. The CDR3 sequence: CASSYGDRGSHEQYF. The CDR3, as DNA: TGTGCCAGCAGCTACGGGGACAGGGGGTCCCACGAGCAGTACTTC.

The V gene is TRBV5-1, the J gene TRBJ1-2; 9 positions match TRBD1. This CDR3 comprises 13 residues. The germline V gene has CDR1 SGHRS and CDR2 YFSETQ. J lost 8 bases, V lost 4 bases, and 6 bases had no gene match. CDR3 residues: CASSPDRGLGYTF. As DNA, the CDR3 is TGCGCCAGCAGCCCCGACAGGGGGTTGGGCTACACCTTC. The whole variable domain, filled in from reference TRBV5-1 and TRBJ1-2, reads KAGVTQTPRYLIKTRGQQVTLSCSPISGHRSVSWYQQTPGQGLQFLFEYFSETQRNKGNFPGRFSGRQFSNSRSEMNVSTLELGDSALYLCASSPDRGLGYTFGSGTRLTVV.